This T cell receptor (beta chain) was sequenced during a study of T cell responses to AZD1222 COVID-19 vaccine. General study points: The repertoires were collected only after the peak T cell response. Among vaccine-associated CD4 TCRs, coverage spanned spike, with dominance at 160-218 and 743-854. Only six or seven AZD1222 recipients tested seropositive at baseline.

On this clone itself: Its antigen is as yet unknown.

The assay was immunoSEQ multiplex PCR, and TCRdb's table has in-frame clones only and misses some. Of more than 150,000 clones in the sample, 85% to 90% are singletons; the top ten hold 5% to 7%. J was trimmed by 1 base and V by 6 bases; bases with no gene match: 2. The CDR3 contains 15 residues. Germline V gene data show CDR1 as MNHEY and CDR2 as SVGAGI. This chain joins TRBV6-5 and TRBJ1-3; 11 positions match TRBD1. The sequencing here drew on peripheral blood, taken on day 0 of AZD1222 vaccination. This TCR came from an adult in good health. CDR3 loop: CASSRDRGSGNTIYF. Here the CDR3 DNA reads TGTGCCAGCAGCCGGGACAGGGGGTCTGGAAACACCATATATTTT.